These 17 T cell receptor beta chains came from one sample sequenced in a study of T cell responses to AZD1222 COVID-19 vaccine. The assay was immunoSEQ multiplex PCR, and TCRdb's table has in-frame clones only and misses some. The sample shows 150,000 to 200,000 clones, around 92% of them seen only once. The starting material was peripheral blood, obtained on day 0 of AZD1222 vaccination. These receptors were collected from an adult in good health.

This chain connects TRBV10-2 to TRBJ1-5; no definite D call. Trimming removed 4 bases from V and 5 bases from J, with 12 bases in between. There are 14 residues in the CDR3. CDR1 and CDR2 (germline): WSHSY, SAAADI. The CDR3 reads CASSVGQADQPQHF. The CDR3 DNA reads TGCGCCAGCAGTGTTGGGCAGGCCGATCAGCCCCAGCATTTT.

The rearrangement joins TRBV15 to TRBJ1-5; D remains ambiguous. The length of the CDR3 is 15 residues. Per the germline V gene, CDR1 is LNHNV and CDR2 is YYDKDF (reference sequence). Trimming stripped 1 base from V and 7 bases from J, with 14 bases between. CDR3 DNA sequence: TGTGCCACCAGCAGAGGCCCAGCTGCCGTACAGCCCCAGCATTTT. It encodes CATSRGPAAVQPQHF.

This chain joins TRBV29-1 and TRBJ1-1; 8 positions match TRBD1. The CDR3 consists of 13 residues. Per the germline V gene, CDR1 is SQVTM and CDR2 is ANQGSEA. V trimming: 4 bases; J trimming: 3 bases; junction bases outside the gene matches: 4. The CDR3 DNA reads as TGCAGCGTTGCTACAGGGGGGGACACTGAAGCTTTCTTT. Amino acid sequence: CSVATGGDTEAFF.

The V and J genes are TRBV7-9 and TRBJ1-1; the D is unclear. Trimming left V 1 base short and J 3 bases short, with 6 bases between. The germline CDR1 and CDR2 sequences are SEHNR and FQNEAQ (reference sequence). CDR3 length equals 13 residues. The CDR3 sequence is CASSLVLDTEAFF. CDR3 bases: TGTGCCAGCAGCTTAGTTTTGGACACTGAAGCTTTCTTT.

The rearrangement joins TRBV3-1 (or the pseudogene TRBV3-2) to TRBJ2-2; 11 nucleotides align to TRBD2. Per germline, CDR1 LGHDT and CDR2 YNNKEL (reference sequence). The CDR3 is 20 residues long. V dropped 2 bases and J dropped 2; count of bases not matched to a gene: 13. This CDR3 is CASSQSSSSGGRLNTGELFF. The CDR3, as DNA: TGTGCCAGCAGCCAAAGTTCCTCTAGCGGGGGGCGACTAAACACCGGGGAGCTGTTTTTT.

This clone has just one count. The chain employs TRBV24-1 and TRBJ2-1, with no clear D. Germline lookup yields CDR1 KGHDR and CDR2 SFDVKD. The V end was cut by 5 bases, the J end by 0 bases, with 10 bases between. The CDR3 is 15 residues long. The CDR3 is CATSASLFSYNEQFF. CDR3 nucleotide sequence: TGTGCCACCAGTGCATCCCTATTCTCCTACAATGAGCAGTTCTTC.

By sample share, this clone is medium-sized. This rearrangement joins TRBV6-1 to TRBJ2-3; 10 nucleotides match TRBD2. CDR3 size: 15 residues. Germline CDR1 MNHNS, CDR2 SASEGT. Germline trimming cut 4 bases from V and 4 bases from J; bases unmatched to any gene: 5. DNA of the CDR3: TGTGCCAGCAGTGTAGCGGGGGGTGGGGCAGATACGCAGTATTTT. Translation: CASSVAGGGADTQYF.

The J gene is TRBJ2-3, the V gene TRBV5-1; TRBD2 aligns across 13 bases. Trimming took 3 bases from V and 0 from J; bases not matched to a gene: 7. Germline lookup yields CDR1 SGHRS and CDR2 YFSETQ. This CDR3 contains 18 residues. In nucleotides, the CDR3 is TGCGCCAGCAGCTCCGGGACTAGCGGGACTGCTAGCACAGATACGCAGTATTTT. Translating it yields CASSSGTSGTASTDTQYF.

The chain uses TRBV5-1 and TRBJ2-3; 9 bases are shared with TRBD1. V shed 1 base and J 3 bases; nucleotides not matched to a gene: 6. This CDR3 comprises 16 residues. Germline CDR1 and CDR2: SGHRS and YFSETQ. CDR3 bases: TGCGCCAGCAGCTTGCAGGGGACAGGGATAACAGATACGCAGTATTTT. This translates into CASSLQGTGITDTQYF.

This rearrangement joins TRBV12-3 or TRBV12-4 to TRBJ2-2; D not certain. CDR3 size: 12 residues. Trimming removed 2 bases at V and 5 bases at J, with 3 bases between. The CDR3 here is CASSLPTGELFF. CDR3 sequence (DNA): TGTGCCAGCAGTTTACCGACCGGGGAGCTGTTTTTT.

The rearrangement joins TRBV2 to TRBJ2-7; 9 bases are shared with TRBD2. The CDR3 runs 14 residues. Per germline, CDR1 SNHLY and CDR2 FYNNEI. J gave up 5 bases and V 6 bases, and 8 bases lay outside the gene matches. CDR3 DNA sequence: TGTGCCAGCAGGGGGACTAGCAGGTCCCACGAGCAGTACTTC. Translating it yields CASRGTSRSHEQYF.

Written as DNA, the CDR3 is TGTGCCACCAGCAGAGTATTATCTCGGAGCTCCTACGAGCAGTACTTC. It yields the protein CATSRVLSRSSYEQYF. V and J are TRBV15 and TRBJ2-7, with D uncertain. The V gene's germline CDR1 is LNHNV and CDR2 YYDKDF (reference sequence). The ends were cut back, 1 base at V and 0 bases at J, with 13 bases in the middle. The CDR3 spans 16 residues.

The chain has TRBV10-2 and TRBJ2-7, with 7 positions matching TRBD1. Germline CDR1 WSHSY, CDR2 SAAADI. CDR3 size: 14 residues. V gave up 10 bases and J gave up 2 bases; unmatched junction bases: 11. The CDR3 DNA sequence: TGCGCCAACGATCGTAGGGACAGTCCCTACGAGCAGTACTTC. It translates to CANDRRDSPYEQYF.

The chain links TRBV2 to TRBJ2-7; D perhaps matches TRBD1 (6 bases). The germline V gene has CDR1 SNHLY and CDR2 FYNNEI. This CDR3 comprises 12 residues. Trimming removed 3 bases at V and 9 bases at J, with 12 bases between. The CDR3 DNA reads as TGTGCCAGCAGTGAGAGGGGGAGAGGGCAGTACTTC. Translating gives CASSERGRGQYF.

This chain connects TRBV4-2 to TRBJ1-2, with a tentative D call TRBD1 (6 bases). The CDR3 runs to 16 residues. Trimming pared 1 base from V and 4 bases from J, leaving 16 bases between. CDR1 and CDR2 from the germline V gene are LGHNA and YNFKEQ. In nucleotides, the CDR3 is TGTGCCAGCAGCCAAGTTCCAGGGGAAAAGAGCTATGGCTACACCTTC. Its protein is CASSQVPGEKSYGYTF.

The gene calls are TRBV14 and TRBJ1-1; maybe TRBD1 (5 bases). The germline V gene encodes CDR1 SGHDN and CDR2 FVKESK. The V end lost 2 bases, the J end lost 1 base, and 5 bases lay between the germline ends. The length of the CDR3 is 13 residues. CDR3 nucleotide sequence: TGTGCCAGCAGCCAACAGGGGAACACTGAAGCTTTCTTT. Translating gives CASSQQGNTEAFF.

The CDR3 DNA follows: TGTGCCACTAGGGCCCTGGGAAACACCATATATTTT. Protein: CATRALGNTIYF. The chain carries TRBV12-3 or TRBV12-4 and TRBJ1-3; D gene unclear. This CDR3 is built from 12 residues. Trimming took off 10 bases at V and 4 bases at J, with 11 bases between the two ends.